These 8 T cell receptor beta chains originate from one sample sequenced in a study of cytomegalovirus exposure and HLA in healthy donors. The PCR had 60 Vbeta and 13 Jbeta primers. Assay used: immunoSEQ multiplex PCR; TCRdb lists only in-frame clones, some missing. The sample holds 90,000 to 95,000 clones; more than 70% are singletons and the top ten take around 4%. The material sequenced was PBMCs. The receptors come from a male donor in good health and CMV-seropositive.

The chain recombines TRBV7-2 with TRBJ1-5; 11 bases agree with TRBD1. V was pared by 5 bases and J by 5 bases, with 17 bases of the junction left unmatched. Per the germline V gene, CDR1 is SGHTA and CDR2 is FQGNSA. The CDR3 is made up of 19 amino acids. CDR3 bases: TGTGCCAGCAGCATACATCCTTTCCGGGACAGGGGGATCGATCAGCCCCAGCATTTT. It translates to CASSIHPFRDRGIDQPQHF.

CDR3 region: CASSLQGAGELFF. The CDR3 DNA follows: TGTGCCAGCTCCCTACAGGGGGCCGGGGAGCTGTTTTTT. The chain carries TRBV28 and TRBJ2-2; 8 nucleotides agree with TRBD1. V shed 8 bases and J 6 bases; nucleotides not matched to a gene: 5. The germline gives CDR1 MDHEN, CDR2 SYDVKM. The CDR3 totals 13 residues.

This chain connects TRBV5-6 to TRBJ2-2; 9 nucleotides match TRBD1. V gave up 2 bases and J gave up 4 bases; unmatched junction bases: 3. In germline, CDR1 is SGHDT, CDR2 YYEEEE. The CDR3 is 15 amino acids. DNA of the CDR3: TGTGCCAGCAGCTTCACAGGGGGCCCCACCGGGGAGCTGTTTTTT. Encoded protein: CASSFTGGPTGELFF.

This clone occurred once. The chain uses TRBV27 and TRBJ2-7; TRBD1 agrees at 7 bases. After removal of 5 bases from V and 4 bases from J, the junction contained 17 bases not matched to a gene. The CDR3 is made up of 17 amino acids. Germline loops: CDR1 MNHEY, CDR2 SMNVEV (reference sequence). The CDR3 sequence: CASSPTFSWTGEYEQYF. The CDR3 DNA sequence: TGTGCCAGCAGTCCTACCTTCTCATGGACAGGAGAGTACGAGCAGTACTTC.

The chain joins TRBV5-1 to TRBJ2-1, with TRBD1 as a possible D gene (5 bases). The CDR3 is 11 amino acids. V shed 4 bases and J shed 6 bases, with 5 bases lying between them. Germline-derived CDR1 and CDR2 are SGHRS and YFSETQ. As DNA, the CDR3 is TGCGCCAGCAGCAGGGGCAATGAGCAGTTCTTC. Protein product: CASSRGNEQFF.

For the CDR3, the DNA is TGCGCCAGCAGCCATAGCGGGCAGAGCTCTGGAAACACCATATATTTT. Protein sequence: CASSHSGQSSGNTIYF. This rearrangement joins TRBV4-1 to TRBJ1-3; D gene ambiguous. This CDR3 comprises 16 residues. Trimming took 3 bases from V and 0 from J, leaving 12 bases between them. Germline V gene sequence: CDR1 MGHRA, CDR2 YSYEKL.

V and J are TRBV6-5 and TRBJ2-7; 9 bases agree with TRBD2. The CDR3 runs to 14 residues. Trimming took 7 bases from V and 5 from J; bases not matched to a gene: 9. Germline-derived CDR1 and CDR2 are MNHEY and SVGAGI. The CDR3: CASKLGGGGHEQYF. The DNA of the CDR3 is TGTGCCAGCAAATTGGGCGGGGGGGGCCACGAGCAGTACTTC.

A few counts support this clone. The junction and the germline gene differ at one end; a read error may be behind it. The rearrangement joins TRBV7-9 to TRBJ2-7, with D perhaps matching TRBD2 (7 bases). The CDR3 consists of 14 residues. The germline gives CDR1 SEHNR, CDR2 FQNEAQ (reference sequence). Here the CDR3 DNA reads TGTGCCAGCACTGACGGACAGAGACTAGCCGGGGAGCACTTC. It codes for CASTDGQRLAGEHF. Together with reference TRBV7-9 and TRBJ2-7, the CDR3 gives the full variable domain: DTGVSQNPRHKITKRGQNVTFRCDPISEHNRLYWYRQTLGQGPEFLTYFQNEAQLEKSRLLSDRFSAERPKGSFSTLEIQRTEQGDSAMYLCASTDGQRLAGEHFGPGTRLTVT.